Shown below are 22 T cell receptor beta chains from a single sample sequenced in a study of metastatic and nonmetastatic thyroid tumors (dated by TCRdb to 2018 to 2021). The library was prepared using PCR. The sample was run on an Illumina HiSeq 4000. TCRdb cleaned the public reads at Q25 with fastp, built clones with MiXCR and kept in-frame beta chains. The sample profile shows tens of thousands of clones; around 13% of them were found once. The ten largest clones capture 8.5% to 10% of the sample. Before undergoing thyroid surgery, none of the patients had been given any kind of treatment. Sequenced material: tumor tissue. These receptors came from a female donor with papillary thyroid cancer or a benign thyroid nodule (not recorded which). Some clones in this sample may be carry-over from other donors' samples.

This clone was detected many times. The chain combines TRBV13 with TRBJ2-1; D is ambiguous. This CDR3 is built from 13 residues. The ends were cut back, 5 bases at V and 9 bases at J, with 14 bases in the middle. Germline V CDR1 and CDR2: PRHDT, FYEKMQ (reference sequence). The CDR3 sequence is CASSPRVIGEQFF. In nucleotides, the CDR3 is TGTGCCAGCAGCCCTAGGGTTATCGGTGAGCAGTTCTTC.

The count of this clone is one. The V and J genes are TRBV5-1 and TRBJ2-7; TRBD2 matches at 8 bases. Per germline, CDR1 SGHRS and CDR2 YFSETQ. V dropped 2 bases and J dropped 3; count of bases not matched to a gene: 22. The CDR3 is 20 residues long. In nucleotides, the CDR3 is TGCGCCAGCAGCTTAGGAGGGGGGATGACTAGCGCCCTCCAAATCTACGAGCAGTACTTC. It translates to CASSLGGGMTSALQIYEQYF.

In this sample, this clone turned up many times. Here the CDR3 reads CASSPWTGGTDTQYF. The CDR3 DNA is TGTGCCAGCAGTCCCTGGACGGGGGGCACAGATACGCAGTATTTT. This sequence joins TRBV2 and TRBJ2-3; D might be TRBD2 (6 bases). The CDR3 contains 15 residues. Between the trimmed V and J ends, which lost 5 bases and 1 base, there was a span of 13 bases. The germline CDR1 and CDR2 sequences are SNHLY and FYNNEI.

Points on this clone: This sequence may be a read error, since a much larger clone differs from it by one base. The genes are TRBV2 and TRBJ2-5; 8 positions match TRBD1. This CDR3 has 15 amino acids. Trimming at V came to 6 bases and at J to 5 bases, leaving 11 bases not matched to a gene. The germline CDR1 and CDR2 sequences are SNHLY and FYNNEI. In DNA form, the CDR3 reads TGTGCCAGCAGGCCCCGACAGGGGTCGCGGGAGACCCAGTACTTC. This encodes CASRPRQGSRETQYF.

This clone was picked up many times. This chain uses TRBV9 with TRBJ2-5; tentatively, D is TRBD1 (6 bases). Between the trimmed V and J ends, which lost 3 bases and 3 bases, there was a span of 15 bases. The CDR3 totals 15 residues. Germline V gives CDR1 SGDLS, CDR2 YYNGEE. The CDR3 loop is CASSGGHNHEETQYF. The CDR3 DNA follows: TGTGCCAGCAGCGGGGGACATAACCACGAAGAGACCCAGTACTTC.

This clone was counted many times. CDR3 in DNA: TGTGCCAGCAACCCGGAGGGAGCATGGACAGATACGCAGTATTTT. As protein: CASNPEGAWTDTQYF. The V gene is TRBV12-3 or TRBV12-4, the J gene TRBJ2-3; D might be TRBD2 (6 bases). Trimming left V 7 bases short and J 3 bases short, with 17 bases between. The CDR3 length is 15 residues.

This clone was detected ten times or more. The chain couples TRBV15 to TRBJ1-2; D is unresolved. Germline V gives CDR1 LNHNV, CDR2 YYDKDF (reference sequence). The CDR3 spans 14 residues. V lost 0 bases, J lost 2 bases, and 7 bases lay in between. The CDR3: CATSRDTRNYGYTF. CDR3 bases: TGTGCCACCAGCAGAGATACCCGGAACTATGGCTACACCTTC.

This clone was found many times. The chain has TRBV3-1 and TRBJ1-2; 7 nucleotides align to TRBD1. V dropped 4 bases and J dropped 8; count of bases not matched to a gene: 13. Per germline, CDR1 LGHDT and CDR2 YNNKEL (reference sequence). The CDR3 is 15 amino acids. The CDR3 region is CASSLGDHRGGGYTF. For the CDR3, the DNA is TGTGCCAGCAGCCTAGGAGACCACAGGGGAGGAGGCTACACCTTC.

The table lists this clone with a few counts. This may be a read error: a much more frequent sequence differs by one nucleotide. The chain is built from TRBV5-1 and TRBJ1-2, with 9 positions matching TRBD1. The V gene end was trimmed by 5 bases and the J gene end by 0 bases; junction bases not matched to a gene: 5. Germline V gene sequence: CDR1 SGHRS, CDR2 YFSETQ. This CDR3 comprises 15 residues. As DNA, the CDR3 is TGCGCCAGCAGGGACGGGACAGGGACTAACTATGGCTACACCTTC. This codes for CASRDGTGTNYGYTF.

This clone was seen many times. The chain is built from TRBV20-1 and TRBJ2-7; D perhaps matches TRBD2 (5 bases). Trimming removed 4 bases at V and 4 bases at J, with 14 bases between. The CDR3 consists of 13 residues. In germline, CDR1 is DFQATT, CDR2 SNEGSKA (reference sequence). The CDR3 protein is CSAKGAWEYEQYF. CDR3 sequence (DNA): TGCAGTGCTAAGGGAGCCTGGGAGTACGAGCAGTACTTC.

This clone was observed at least ten times. This chain joins TRBV7-3 and TRBJ2-4, with D unresolved. Per the germline V gene, CDR1 is SGHTA and CDR2 is FQGTGA. V gave up 5 bases and J gave up 1 base, with 21 bases separating them. The CDR3 totals 18 residues. CDR3 residues: CASSPGRVGTLAKNIQYF. The CDR3 nucleotides read TGTGCCAGCAGCCCCGGACGCGTGGGTACCCTGGCCAAAAACATTCAGTACTTC.

This clone was recorded many times. The chain links TRBV2 to TRBJ2-3; D is ambiguous. V dropped 7 bases and J dropped 2 bases, with 7 bases sitting between them. The CDR3 length is 12 residues. Germline loops: CDR1 SNHLY, CDR2 FYNNEI. The CDR3 DNA reads TGTGCCAGCACTAGGGCCACAGATACGCAGTATTTT. As protein: CASTRATDTQYF.

This clone was seen more than once but under ten times. Other nucleotide sequences in the sample specify the same CDR3. V and J are TRBV19 and TRBJ2-2; D is perhaps TRBD1 (6 bases). The CDR3 spans 15 residues. CDR1 and CDR2 (germline): LNHDA, SQIVND (reference sequence). Deletions cut 1 base from V and 5 bases from J, with 11 bases between. The CDR3 here is CASSIGRQGTGELFF. The CDR3 DNA reads as TGTGCCAGTAGTATAGGAAGGCAGGGGACCGGGGAGCTGTTTTTT.

Many counts were recorded for this clone. This specimen includes other DNA sequences encoding the same CDR3. The chain couples TRBV6-5 to TRBJ2-1; 11 positions match TRBD2. The length of the CDR3 is 16 residues. V was pared by 0 bases and J by 8 bases, with 6 bases of the junction left unmatched. The germline V gene has CDR1 MNHEY and CDR2 SVGAGI. The CDR3 nucleotides are TGTGCCAGCAGTTACTCCCCCCCGGGACTAGCGGATGAGCAGTTCTTC. Its translation is CASSYSPPGLADEQFF.

This clone was picked up one time. The chain couples TRBV7-8 to TRBJ2-5, with D unclear. Germline CDR1 SGHVS, CDR2 FQNEAQ. The CDR3 is 17 residues long. V dropped 1 base and J dropped 5 bases, with 20 bases sitting between them. The CDR3 region has the DNA TGTGCCAGCAGCTTAGAAGTTTTGCCAGGACCTCTGGAGACCCAGTACTTC. Amino acid sequence: CASSLEVLPGPLETQYF.

This clone was detected ten times or more. The chain employs TRBV4-2 and TRBJ2-5, with TRBD2 matching over 10 bases. The junction had 11 bases not matched to a gene; V was cut back by 1 base and J by 6 bases. The CDR3 is 17 residues long. The V gene's germline CDR1 is LGHNA and CDR2 YNFKEQ. The DNA for the CDR3 is TGTGCCAGCAGCCAAGGACTAGCGGGTGGAAATAGGCAGACCCAGTACTTC. Its protein product is CASSQGLAGGNRQTQYF.

This clone was observed a few times. Just one base apart from a much larger clone, this may be a read error. This chain connects TRBV15 to TRBJ2-7; tentative D call: TRBD2 (5 bases). Germline-derived CDR1 and CDR2 are LNHNV and YYDKDF (reference sequence). This CDR3 is 13 amino acids long. Trimming stripped 3 bases from V and 3 bases from J, with 9 bases between. For the CDR3, the DNA is TGTGCCACCAGCAGGGGAGAAATCTACGAGCAGTACTTC. This translates into CATSRGEIYEQYF. Full variable domain (missing parts from reference TRBV15 and TRBJ2-7): DAMVIQNPRYQVTQFGKPVTLSCSQTLNHNVMYWYQQKSSQAPKLLFHYYDKDFNNEADTPDNFQSRRPNTSFCFLDIRSPGLGDTAMYLCATSRGEIYEQYFGPGTRLTVT.

Ten or more counts support this clone. The CDR3 DNA sequence: TGCGCCAGCAGTGTGGGGGACAGGGATCTGGAGACCCAGTACTTC. It yields the protein CASSVGDRDLETQYF. The rearrangement joins TRBV10-2 to TRBJ2-5; 9 bases are shared with TRBD1. The CDR3 is made up of 15 amino acids. V trimming: 4 bases; J trimming: 5 bases; junction bases outside the gene matches: 8. CDR1 and CDR2 (germline): WSHSY, SAAADI.

This clone was detected only a few times. A read error is possible here, since a much larger clone lies one base away. The identical CDR3 is also encoded by other nucleotide sequences in the sample. This chain joins TRBV6-5 and TRBJ2-5; D tentatively reads TRBD1 or TRBD2 (5 bases each). Trimming removed 2 bases from V and 2 bases from J, with 9 bases in between. This CDR3 region has 14 residues. CDR1 is MNHEY and CDR2 is SVGAGI in the germline V gene. The CDR3 DNA reads TGTGCCAGCAGTTACGGGGGTCTTCAAGAGACCCAGTACTTC. It yields the protein CASSYGGLQETQYF.

This clone was observed many times. The chain employs TRBV19 and TRBJ1-1, with D unclear. Looked up from germline, CDR1 is LNHDA and CDR2 is SQIVND (reference sequence). V dropped 7 bases and J dropped 3 bases, with 12 bases sitting between them. The CDR3 runs to 13 residues. DNA of the CDR3: TGTGCCAGTAATGTGGGAGGGTACACTGAAGCTTTCTTT. This codes for CASNVGGYTEAFF.

The sample holds many counts of this clone. The V call is TRBV5-5, the J call TRBJ2-7, with D possibly being TRBD1 (6 bases). This CDR3 is 13 amino acids long. CDR1 SGHKS and CDR2 YYEKEE come from the germline V gene (reference sequence). V shed 4 bases and J shed 2 bases, with 10 bases lying between them. The chain's CDR3 is CASSPTGTYEQYF. DNA for the CDR3: TGTGCCAGCAGCCCGACAGGAACCTACGAGCAGTACTTC.

This clone was counted ten times or more. This chain uses TRBV7-8 with TRBJ1-3, with D uncertain. This CDR3 has 14 amino acids. CDR1 and CDR2 (germline): SGHVS, FQNEAQ. The V gene lost 1 base and the J gene lost 4 bases, with 8 bases spanning the gap. The CDR3 reads CASSLDGRGNTIYF. The CDR3 DNA reads TGTGCCAGCAGCTTAGACGGGAGGGGAAACACCATATATTTT.